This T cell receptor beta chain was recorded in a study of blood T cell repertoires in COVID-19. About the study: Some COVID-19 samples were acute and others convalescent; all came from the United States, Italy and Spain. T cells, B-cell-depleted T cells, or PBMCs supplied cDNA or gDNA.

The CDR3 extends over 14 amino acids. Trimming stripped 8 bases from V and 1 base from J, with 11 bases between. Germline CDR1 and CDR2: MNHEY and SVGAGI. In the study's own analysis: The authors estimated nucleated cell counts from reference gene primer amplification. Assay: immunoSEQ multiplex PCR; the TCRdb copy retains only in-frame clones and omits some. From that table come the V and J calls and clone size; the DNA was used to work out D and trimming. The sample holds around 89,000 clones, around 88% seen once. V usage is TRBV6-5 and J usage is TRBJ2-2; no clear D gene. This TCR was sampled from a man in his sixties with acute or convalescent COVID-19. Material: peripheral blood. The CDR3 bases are TGTGCCAGCCGTTTCCAAATGAACACCGGGGAGCTGTTTTTT. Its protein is CASRFQMNTGELFF.